A selection of T cell receptor beta chains follows, all from one sample in a study of blood T cells in healthy people across ages. TCRdb fed the 5' RACE reads into MiXCR, producing one record per CDR3 protein. The sample lists roughly 640,000 distinct CDR3 sequences, approximately 30% occurring once. The sequenced sample was blood. The origin of the receptors is a woman aged 80 or older in good health. The CDR3 runs from the conserved cysteine through the conserved F or W. D genes are given only for firm matches. A row's size may be missing; if present it is once, few, many or a size class.

- | TRBJ2-7 | TRBD2 | TRBV7-2 | TGTGCCAGCAGCTTAGTCGGGGGGAGCTCCTACAATGAGCAGTACTTC | CASSLVGGSSYNEQYF
- | TRBJ2-1 | - | TRBV20-1 | TGCAGTGCTAGATCGTACGGGGGCGACAATGAGCAGTTCTTC | CSARSYGGDNEQFF
many | TRBJ2-7 | - | TRBV27 | TGTGCCAGCAGGGTGTCGGGGGTATACGAGCAGTACTTC | CASRVSGVYEQYF
many | TRBJ1-5 | TRBD1 | TRBV29-1 | TGCAGCGTTACCCTGGGACAGGGTCAGGTGCAGCCCCAGCATTTT | CSVTLGQGQVQPQHF
many | TRBJ2-7 | - | TRBV6-6 | TGTGCCAGCAGTTACGGACCAGGGGTGGACGAGCAGTACTTC | CASSYGPGVDEQYF
many | TRBJ2-7 | - | TRBV6-5 | TGTGCCAGCTCCCAGGGTCTTTTCTACGAGCAGTACTTC | CASSQGLFYEQYF
- | TRBJ2-7 | TRBD2 | TRBV7-8 | TGTGCCAGCAGGGATACGAGACTAGCGGGAACCTCCTACGAGCAGTACTTC | CASRDTRLAGTSYEQYF
many | TRBJ2-5 | - | TRBV7-2 | TGTGCCAGCACAAATGAGGGGGGGCGAGAGACCCAGTACTTC | CASTNEGGRETQYF
many | TRBJ1-6 | - | TRBV12-3/TRBV12-4 | TGTGCCAGCAGGGGGGGAGAGCTTACGTCCCCCCTCCACTTT | CASRGGELTSPLHF
- | TRBJ1-4 | - | TRBV6-6 | TGTGCCAGCAGTTACTTTATGGGGGCAAGGGAGGAAAAACTGTTTTTT | CASSYFMGAREEKLFF
- | TRBJ2-2 | TRBD1 | TRBV30 | TGTGCCTGGAGTCCACAGGGGTTGTACACCGGGGAGCTGTTTTTT | CAWSPQGLYTGELFF
- | TRBJ2-3 | - | TRBV27 | TGTGCCGGCAGTCCCATGTCGGGTACGCAGTATTTT | CAGSPMSGTQYF
many | TRBJ2-7 | TRBD2 | TRBV7-2 | TGTGCCAGCAGCCCCGAAGCGGGGAGGACCTACGAGCAGTACTTC | CASSPEAGRTYEQYF
- | TRBJ2-3 | TRBD1 | TRBV6-1 | TGCGCCAGCCCGATCGGGGACAGTAGCACAGATACGCAGTATTTT | CASPIGDSSTDTQYF
- | TRBJ1-1 | TRBD1 | TRBV3-1 | TGTGCCAGCAGCCAAGATCAGCCGGGACAGGGGTACATGAACACTGAAGCTTTCTTT | CASSQDQPGQGYMNTEAFF
many | TRBJ2-1 | TRBD1 | TRBV6-5 | TGTGCCAGCAGCCCCGGGACAGGGGGCCAAAATGAGCAGTTCTTC | CASSPGTGGQNEQFF
- | TRBJ2-2 | TRBD2 | TRBV7-2 | TGTGCCAGCAGATCCCGGGGGGGCCTCGGGGAGCTGTTTTTT | CASRSRGGLGELFF
- | TRBJ2-2 | TRBD1 | TRBV5-1 | TGCGCCAGCAGCTCGGGACAGACGGACACCGGGGAGCTGTTTTTT | CASSSGQTDTGELFF
few | TRBJ1-5 | TRBD1 | TRBV6-5 | TGTGCCAGCAGTTACTCGAGAGGACAGGGTTATAGCAATCAGCCCCAGCATTTT | CASSYSRGQGYSNQPQHF
many | TRBJ1-6 | TRBD1 | TRBV9 | TGTGCCAGCAGCGTAGGACAGGGTTCTAATTCACCCCTCCACTTT | CASSVGQGSNSPLHF
few | TRBJ1-3 | - | TRBV20-1 | TGCAGTGCAATCCATAGGGCCTCGAAGTCTGAACGAAACACCATATATTTT | CSAIHRASKSERNTIYF
many | TRBJ2-3 | - | TRBV14 | TGTGCCAGCAGCCCGGCAGGGAAAAGCACAGATACGCAGTATTTT | CASSPAGKSTDTQYF
few | TRBJ1-5 | - | TRBV6-5 | TGTGCCAGCAGACCCCGGGGGACTAATCAGCCCCAGCATTTT | CASRPRGTNQPQHF
many | TRBJ1-6 | TRBD1 | TRBV20-1 | TGCAGTGCTAGAGATTCTAGGGGGACAGGGTATTCACCCCTCCACTTT | CSARDSRGTGYSPLHF